This TCR beta chain was identified during a study of T cell responses to AZD1222 COVID-19 vaccine. The table came from immunoSEQ multiplex PCR; TCRdb's copy has only in-frame clones and leaves some out. This sample has 200,000 to 250,000 clones, with 93% found just once. V lost 2 bases, J lost 1 base, and 8 bases lay in between. The CDR3 extends over 14 amino acids. Germline V gene data show CDR1 as MNHEY and CDR2 as SMNVEV (reference sequence). Specimen: peripheral blood, collected on day 0 of MenACWY control vaccination. The TCR originated in an adult in good health. The V and J genes are TRBV27 and TRBJ1-2; D is ambiguous. The CDR3, as DNA: TGTGCCAGCAGTTTAACTGGAGGTAACTATGGCTACACCTTC. Protein sequence: CASSLTGGNYGYTF.